The sample holds many counts of the clone carrying this TCR beta chain. Antigen specificity is unknown. The data belong to a study of neurological immune-mediated disorders. Broader study findings: Falling below healthy controls, multiple sclerosis showed the least TCR clonal expansion, while HTLV-1-associated myelopathy showed the most.

The length of the CDR3 is 13 residues. The V and J ends lost 8 bases and 3 bases, in that order; junction bases with no gene match: 6. CDR1 and CDR2 (germline): SGHRS, YFSETQ. TCRdb re-called the 5' RACE reads with MiXCR, one entry per CDR3 protein. The data contain approximately 84,000 distinct CDR3 sequences, around 4% of them singletons. Time point here: longitudinal time-point 3. The receptor was isolated from a woman aged 55 to 70 with multiple sclerosis. The source material was PBMCs. This chain links TRBV5-1 with TRBJ2-3, with TRBD1 matching 7 bases. CDR3 in amino acids: CASWTGGTDTQYF. The DNA for the CDR3 is TGCGCCAGTTGGACAGGTGGGACAGATACGCAGTATTTT.